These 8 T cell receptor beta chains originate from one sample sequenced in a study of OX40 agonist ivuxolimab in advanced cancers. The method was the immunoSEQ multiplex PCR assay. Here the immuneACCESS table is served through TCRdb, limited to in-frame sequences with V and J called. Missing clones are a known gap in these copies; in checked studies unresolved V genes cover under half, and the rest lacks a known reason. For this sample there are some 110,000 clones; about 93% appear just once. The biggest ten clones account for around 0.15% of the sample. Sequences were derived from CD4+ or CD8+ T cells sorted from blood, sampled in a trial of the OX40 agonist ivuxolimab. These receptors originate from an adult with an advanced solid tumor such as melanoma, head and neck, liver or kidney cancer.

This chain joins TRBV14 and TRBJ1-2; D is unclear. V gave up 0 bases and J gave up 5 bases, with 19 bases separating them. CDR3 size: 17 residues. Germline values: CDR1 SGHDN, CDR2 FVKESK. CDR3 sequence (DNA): TGTGCCAGCAGCCAAGATGGGCCCGGGCACAGCCCGTATGGCTACACCTTC. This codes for CASSQDGPGHSPYGYTF. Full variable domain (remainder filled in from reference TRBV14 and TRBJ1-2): EAGVTQFPSHSVIEKGQTVTLRCDPISGHDNLYWYRRVMGKEIKFLLHFVKESKQDESGMPNNRFLAERTGGTYSTLKVQPAELEDSGVYFCASSQDGPGHSPYGYTFGSGTRLTVV.

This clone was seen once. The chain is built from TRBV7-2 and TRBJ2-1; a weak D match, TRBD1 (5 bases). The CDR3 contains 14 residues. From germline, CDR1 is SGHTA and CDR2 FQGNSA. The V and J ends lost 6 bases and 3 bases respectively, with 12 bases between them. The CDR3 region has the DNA TGTGCCAGCAGGGGGCTCTCGTTCTACAATGAGCAGTTCTTC. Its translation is CASRGLSFYNEQFF.

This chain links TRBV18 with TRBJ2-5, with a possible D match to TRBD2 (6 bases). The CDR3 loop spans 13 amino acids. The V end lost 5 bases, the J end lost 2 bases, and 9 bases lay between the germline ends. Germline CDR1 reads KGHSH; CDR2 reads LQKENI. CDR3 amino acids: CASSGGIQETQYF. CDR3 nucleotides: TGTGCCAGCTCAGGGGGGATTCAAGAGACCCAGTACTTC.

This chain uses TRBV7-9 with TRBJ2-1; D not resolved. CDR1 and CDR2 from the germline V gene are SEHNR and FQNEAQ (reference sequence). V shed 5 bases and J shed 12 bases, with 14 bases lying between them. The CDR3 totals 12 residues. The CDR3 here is CASSPARSGQFF. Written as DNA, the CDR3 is TGTGCCAGCAGCCCGGCCCGAAGTGGGCAGTTCTTC.

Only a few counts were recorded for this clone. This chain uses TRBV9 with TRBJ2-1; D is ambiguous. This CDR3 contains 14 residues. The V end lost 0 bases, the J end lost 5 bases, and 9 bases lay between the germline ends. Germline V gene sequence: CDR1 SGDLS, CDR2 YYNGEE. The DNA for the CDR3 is TGTGCCAGCAGCGTAGAGATGGACCACAATGAGCAGTTCTTC. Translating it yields CASSVEMDHNEQFF.

The CDR3 region is CASSFQGTYEQYF. The CDR3 DNA is TGTGCCAGCAGTTTCCAGGGAACCTACGAGCAGTACTTC. The V and J genes are TRBV28 and TRBJ2-7; TRBD1 is a possible D gene (5 bases). CDR1 MDHEN and CDR2 SYDVKM come from the germline V gene. CDR3 size: 13 residues. Trimming pared 3 bases from V and 2 bases from J, leaving 8 bases between.

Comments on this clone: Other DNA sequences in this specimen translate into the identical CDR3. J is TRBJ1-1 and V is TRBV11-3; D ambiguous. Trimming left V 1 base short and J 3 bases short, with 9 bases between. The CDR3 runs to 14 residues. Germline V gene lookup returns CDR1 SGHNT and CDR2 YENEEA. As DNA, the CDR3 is TGTGCCAGCAGCTTAGGAGAAGCCGACACTGAAGCTTTCTTT. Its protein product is CASSLGEADTEAFF.

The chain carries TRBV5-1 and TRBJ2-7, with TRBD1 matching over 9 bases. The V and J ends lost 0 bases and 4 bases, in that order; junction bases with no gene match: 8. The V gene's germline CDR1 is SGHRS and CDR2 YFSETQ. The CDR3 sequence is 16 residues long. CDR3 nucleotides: TGCGCCAGCAGCTTGGCCCCGGGACAGGGCAATTACGAGCAGTACTTC. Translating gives CASSLAPGQGNYEQYF.